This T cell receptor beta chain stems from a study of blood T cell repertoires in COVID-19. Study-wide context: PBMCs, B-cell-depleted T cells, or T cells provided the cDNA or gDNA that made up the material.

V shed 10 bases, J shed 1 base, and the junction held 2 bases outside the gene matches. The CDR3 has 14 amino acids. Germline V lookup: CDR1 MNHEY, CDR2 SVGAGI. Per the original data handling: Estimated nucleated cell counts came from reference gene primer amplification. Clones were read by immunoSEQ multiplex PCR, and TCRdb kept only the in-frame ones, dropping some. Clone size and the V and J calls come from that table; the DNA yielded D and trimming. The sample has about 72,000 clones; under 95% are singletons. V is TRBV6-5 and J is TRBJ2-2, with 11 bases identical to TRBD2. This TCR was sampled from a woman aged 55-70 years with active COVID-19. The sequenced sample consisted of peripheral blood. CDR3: CATLAGGNTGELFF. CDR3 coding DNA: TGTGCCACTCTAGCGGGGGGGAACACCGGGGAGCTGTTTTTT.